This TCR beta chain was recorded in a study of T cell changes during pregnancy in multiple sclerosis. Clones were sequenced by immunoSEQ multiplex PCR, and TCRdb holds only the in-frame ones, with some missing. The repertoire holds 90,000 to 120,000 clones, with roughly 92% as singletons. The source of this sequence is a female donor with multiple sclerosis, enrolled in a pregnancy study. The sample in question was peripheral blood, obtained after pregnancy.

Here the CDR3 reads CASSLGHPSGNTIYF. Written as DNA, the CDR3 is TGCGCCAGCAGCTTGGGACATCCTTCTGGAAACACCATATATTTT. This chain joins TRBV5-1 and TRBJ1-3, with D uncertain. V shed 0 bases and J shed 1 base, with 8 bases lying between them. Germline CDR1 SGHRS, CDR2 YFSETQ. This CDR3 is built from 15 residues.